The rows below give T cell receptor beta chains drawn from one sample of a study of T cells in Graves' hyperthyroidism and ophthalmopathy. One entry per CDR3 protein, called by TCRdb with MiXCR from the multiplex PCR reads. The sample lists 500,000 to 700,000 distinct CDR3 sequences, 16% occurring once. Material for sequencing was blood. The receptors were gathered from a woman between 18 and 29 years old with Graves' hyperthyroidism. Each CDR3 is given with its conserved first and last residue. The order of the fields is J gene, clone size, D gene, V gene, CDR3 DNA, CDR3 protein. A D gene is named only where the DNA matches it firmly. Rows give clone size only sometimes, using once, few, many, or a class for an expanded clone.

j_gene: TRBJ2-7; abundance: many; d_gene: TRBD1; v_gene: TRBV20-1; CDR3nt: TGCAGTGCTATCGGGACAGGGGGCGGCGAGCAGTACTTC; CDR3aa: CSAIGTGGGEQYF
j_gene: TRBJ2-5; abundance: many; d_gene: TRBD1; v_gene: TRBV10-2; CDR3nt: TGCGCCAGCAGTGAGTCGACGAGGGGGCGAGAGACCCAGTACTTC; CDR3aa: CASSESTRGRETQYF
j_gene: TRBJ1-2; abundance: few; d_gene: TRBD1; v_gene: TRBV4-1; CDR3nt: TGCGCCAGCAGCCAAGATATCGGCGCAGGGGGAAGCTACACCTTC; CDR3aa: CASSQDIGAGGSYTF
j_gene: TRBJ2-2; abundance: few; d_gene: -; v_gene: TRBV29-1; CDR3nt: TGCAGCGTACGTCGGGGGAACACCGGGGAGCTGTTTTTT; CDR3aa: CSVRRGNTGELFF
j_gene: TRBJ1-5; abundance: -; d_gene: TRBD1; v_gene: TRBV25-1; CDR3nt: TGTGCCAGCAGTGAGGGACAGGACGCCAATCAGCCCCAGCATTTT; CDR3aa: CASSEGQDANQPQHF
j_gene: TRBJ2-3; abundance: many; d_gene: TRBD2; v_gene: TRBV7-9; CDR3nt: TGTGCCAGCAGCACGTTTCGCTGGGTGACTAGCCGAAGCACTAGCACAGATACGCAGTATTTT; CDR3aa: CASSTFRWVTSRSTSTDTQYF
j_gene: TRBJ2-2; abundance: many; d_gene: -; v_gene: TRBV11-3; CDR3nt: TGTGCCAGCAGCTCGCTAGCTCTTCCTACCGGGGAGCTGTTTTTT; CDR3aa: CASSSLALPTGELFF
j_gene: TRBJ2-1; abundance: few; d_gene: TRBD1; v_gene: TRBV20-1; CDR3nt: TGCAGTGCTAGAGATTTGCAGGGGGCGCGAGGGGGCTCCTACAATGAGCAGTTCTTC; CDR3aa: CSARDLQGARGGSYNEQFF
j_gene: TRBJ1-1; abundance: many; d_gene: TRBD1; v_gene: TRBV9; CDR3nt: TGTGCCAGCAGCGTAGGCGACAGGGGCGTCACTGAAGCTTTCTTT; CDR3aa: CASSVGDRGVTEAFF
j_gene: TRBJ2-7; abundance: many; d_gene: -; v_gene: TRBV20-1; CDR3nt: TGCAGTGCTAGGGAAACACGGACGGTAGGGTACGAGCAGTACTTC; CDR3aa: CSARETRTVGYEQYF
j_gene: TRBJ2-1; abundance: few; d_gene: TRBD2; v_gene: TRBV27; CDR3nt: TGTGCCAGCAGTTTGGGACTAGCGGGGGGGGAACGGGACAATGAGCAGTTCTTC; CDR3aa: CASSLGLAGGERDNEQFF
j_gene: TRBJ2-3; abundance: -; d_gene: TRBD2; v_gene: TRBV5-1; CDR3nt: TGCGCCAGCAGCTGGTGGACTAGCGGGCGTAGCACAGATACGCAGTATTTT; CDR3aa: CASSWWTSGRSTDTQYF
j_gene: TRBJ2-3; abundance: many; d_gene: -; v_gene: TRBV27; CDR3nt: TGTGCCAGCAGTTCCCAAGCCTCGGGCGCAGATACGCAGTATTTT; CDR3aa: CASSSQASGADTQYF
j_gene: TRBJ2-1; abundance: -; d_gene: -; v_gene: TRBV7-2; CDR3nt: TGTGCCAGCAGATTAGCGGTAGCAGAGCAGTTCTTC; CDR3aa: CASRLAVAEQFF
j_gene: TRBJ2-7; abundance: many; d_gene: TRBD1; v_gene: TRBV2; CDR3nt: TGTGCCAGCAGTCAGACAGGGGGCGCATCCGAGCAGTACTTC; CDR3aa: CASSQTGGASEQYF
j_gene: TRBJ1-4; abundance: -; d_gene: -; v_gene: TRBV27; CDR3nt: TGTGCCAGCAGCCCTCAAGCTGGGGGGCCAAGCCTGTTTTTT; CDR3aa: CASSPQAGGPSLFF
j_gene: TRBJ2-7; abundance: many; d_gene: TRBD1; v_gene: TRBV11-2; CDR3nt: TGTGCCAGCAGCCGACGGACAGGGGCTTACGAGCAGTACTTC; CDR3aa: CASSRRTGAYEQYF
j_gene: TRBJ1-3; abundance: -; d_gene: -; v_gene: TRBV5-8; CDR3nt: TGTGCCAGCAGCGACAGGTACTCTGGAAACACCATATATTTT; CDR3aa: CASSDRYSGNTIYF
j_gene: TRBJ1-5; abundance: few; d_gene: TRBD1; v_gene: TRBV15; CDR3nt: TGTGCCACCAGCGGGGACAGGTTTAATCAGCCCCAGCATTTT; CDR3aa: CATSGDRFNQPQHF
j_gene: TRBJ2-3; abundance: many; d_gene: -; v_gene: TRBV7-2; CDR3nt: TGTGCCAGCGGGTGGGCAGCAGTAGATACGCAGTATTTT; CDR3aa: CASGWAAVDTQYF
j_gene: TRBJ2-6; abundance: few; d_gene: -; v_gene: TRBV12-5; CDR3nt: TGTGCTAGTGGTTTGTATATTGGGGGTTCGTCTGGGGCCAACGTCCTGACTTTC; CDR3aa: CASGLYIGGSSGANVLTF
j_gene: TRBJ1-5; abundance: many; d_gene: -; v_gene: TRBV28; CDR3nt: TGTGCCAGCAGCTTCGTCGTAGGTCAGCCCCAGCATTTT; CDR3aa: CASSFVVGQPQHF
j_gene: TRBJ2-3; abundance: many; d_gene: -; v_gene: TRBV5-6; CDR3nt: TGTGCCAGCAGCTTGGAACTAGTCGGCACAGATACGCAGTATTTT; CDR3aa: CASSLELVGTDTQYF
j_gene: TRBJ1-5; abundance: many; d_gene: -; v_gene: TRBV6-1; CDR3nt: TGTGCCAGGGTCGGGGGGCCTCCCAATCAGCCCCAGCATTTT; CDR3aa: CARVGGPPNQPQHF
j_gene: TRBJ2-7; abundance: few; d_gene: -; v_gene: TRBV7-8; CDR3nt: TGTGCCAGCAGCTTAGCGGGCCCCACCTACGAGCAGTACTTC; CDR3aa: CASSLAGPTYEQYF
j_gene: TRBJ1-1; abundance: many; d_gene: -; v_gene: TRBV7-9; CDR3nt: TGTGCCAGCACGGGGGGAGATAAGATCACTGAAGCTTTCTTT; CDR3aa: CASTGGDKITEAFF
j_gene: TRBJ1-2; abundance: many; d_gene: -; v_gene: TRBV12-3/TRBV12-4; CDR3nt: TGTGCCAGCAGTTTAGGAGTGGGGGACGGCTACACCTTC; CDR3aa: CASSLGVGDGYTF
j_gene: TRBJ2-7; abundance: -; d_gene: -; v_gene: TRBV9; CDR3nt: TGTGCCAGCAGCGTAGCTCCTTGGGTAGGGAAGGGCGAGCAGTACTTC; CDR3aa: CASSVAPWVGKGEQYF
j_gene: TRBJ2-3; abundance: many; d_gene: TRBD1; v_gene: TRBV7-9; CDR3nt: TGTGCCAGCAGCTCACCGGGACAGGGAAGCGCAGATACGCAGTATTTT; CDR3aa: CASSSPGQGSADTQYF
j_gene: TRBJ1-2; abundance: -; d_gene: -; v_gene: TRBV9; CDR3nt: TGTGCCAGCAGCGTAGGCAGGGTACCTTTAACTATGGAAGGCTACACCTTC; CDR3aa: CASSVGRVPLTMEGYTF
j_gene: TRBJ1-4; abundance: many; d_gene: -; v_gene: TRBV28; CDR3nt: TGTGCCAGCAACCTCCGGGCCCTTAATGAAAAACTGTTTTTT; CDR3aa: CASNLRALNEKLFF
j_gene: TRBJ2-5; abundance: many; d_gene: -; v_gene: TRBV7-2; CDR3nt: TGTGCCAGCAGCTTAGCCCCGGAAGAATTGGAGACCCAGTACTTC; CDR3aa: CASSLAPEELETQYF
j_gene: TRBJ1-5; abundance: few; d_gene: TRBD1; v_gene: TRBV4-1; CDR3nt: TGCGCCAGCAGCCGAGCCTCGACAGGGGGCGATCAGCCCCAGCATTTT; CDR3aa: CASSRASTGGDQPQHF
j_gene: TRBJ1-2; abundance: -; d_gene: -; v_gene: TRBV20-1; CDR3nt: TGCAGTGCTAGCCGAAGGAGAGTTAACTATGGCTACACCTTC; CDR3aa: CSASRRRVNYGYTF
j_gene: TRBJ2-3; abundance: few; d_gene: -; v_gene: TRBV5-1; CDR3nt: TGCGCCAGCAGCTTGGCCACCCTTGGAGGGGGGGCCACAGATACGCAGTATTTT; CDR3aa: CASSLATLGGGATDTQYF
j_gene: TRBJ1-5; abundance: many; d_gene: -; v_gene: TRBV6-5; CDR3nt: TGTGCCAGCAGTTACTCGATGGGGGGCGCTAATCAGCCCCAGCATTTT; CDR3aa: CASSYSMGGANQPQHF
j_gene: TRBJ1-3; abundance: many; d_gene: -; v_gene: TRBV7-2; CDR3nt: TGTGCCAGCAGCTTAGCAGGGTACCCTGGAAACACCATATATTTT; CDR3aa: CASSLAGYPGNTIYF
j_gene: TRBJ2-7; abundance: -; d_gene: -; v_gene: TRBV29-1; CDR3nt: TGCAGCGTTGCGCTTGAAGCCTACGAGCAGTACTTC; CDR3aa: CSVALEAYEQYF
j_gene: TRBJ2-5; abundance: many; d_gene: -; v_gene: TRBV5-5; CDR3nt: TGTGCCAGCAGCTCAGGGACCCCGAGGGAGACCCAGTACTTC; CDR3aa: CASSSGTPRETQYF
j_gene: TRBJ1-2; abundance: few; d_gene: TRBD1; v_gene: TRBV7-2; CDR3nt: TGTGCCAGCAGCTTATTGTCACAGGGGGCTAGGGGCTACACCTTC; CDR3aa: CASSLLSQGARGYTF
j_gene: TRBJ1-2; abundance: few; d_gene: TRBD1; v_gene: TRBV18; CDR3nt: TGTGCCAGCTCACCAGGGACAGGGATGAGCTATGGCTACACCTTC; CDR3aa: CASSPGTGMSYGYTF
j_gene: TRBJ2-3; abundance: many; d_gene: TRBD2; v_gene: TRBV7-8; CDR3nt: TGTGCCAGCAGACTAGCGGGGTTCACACAGTCGTCGCAGTATTTT; CDR3aa: CASRLAGFTQSSQYF
j_gene: TRBJ2-1; abundance: few; d_gene: TRBD2; v_gene: TRBV29-1; CDR3nt: TGCAGCGTGGACGGGGGACTAGCGGGAGTCGATGAGCAGTTCTTC; CDR3aa: CSVDGGLAGVDEQFF
j_gene: TRBJ2-7; abundance: many; d_gene: -; v_gene: TRBV12-3/TRBV12-4; CDR3nt: TGTGCCAGCAGCCGCGGGACCGGGGGCCCCTACGAGCAGTACTTC; CDR3aa: CASSRGTGGPYEQYF
j_gene: TRBJ1-4; abundance: many; d_gene: TRBD1; v_gene: TRBV20-1; CDR3nt: TGCAGTGAAACAGGGGAGGATACTGAAAAACTGTTTTTT; CDR3aa: CSETGEDTEKLFF